The clone carrying this TCR beta chain turned up a few times. The data are from a study of early stage breast cancer tumors. Clones were sequenced by immunoSEQ multiplex PCR, and TCRdb holds only the in-frame ones, with some missing. This table holds about 51,000 clones, 78% found once. V was trimmed by 3 bases and J by 0 bases, leaving 9 bases between them. Per the germline V gene, CDR1 is SGHDT and CDR2 is YYEEEE. CDR3 length: 14 residues. This TCR was sampled from a person aged 35-49 years with breast cancer. Specimen: blood. The chain couples TRBV5-6 to TRBJ1-2; D remains ambiguous. Written as DNA, the CDR3 is TGTGCCAGCAGCTCGGGAGGGACTAACTATGGCTACACCTTC. Translated: CASSSGGTNYGYTF.